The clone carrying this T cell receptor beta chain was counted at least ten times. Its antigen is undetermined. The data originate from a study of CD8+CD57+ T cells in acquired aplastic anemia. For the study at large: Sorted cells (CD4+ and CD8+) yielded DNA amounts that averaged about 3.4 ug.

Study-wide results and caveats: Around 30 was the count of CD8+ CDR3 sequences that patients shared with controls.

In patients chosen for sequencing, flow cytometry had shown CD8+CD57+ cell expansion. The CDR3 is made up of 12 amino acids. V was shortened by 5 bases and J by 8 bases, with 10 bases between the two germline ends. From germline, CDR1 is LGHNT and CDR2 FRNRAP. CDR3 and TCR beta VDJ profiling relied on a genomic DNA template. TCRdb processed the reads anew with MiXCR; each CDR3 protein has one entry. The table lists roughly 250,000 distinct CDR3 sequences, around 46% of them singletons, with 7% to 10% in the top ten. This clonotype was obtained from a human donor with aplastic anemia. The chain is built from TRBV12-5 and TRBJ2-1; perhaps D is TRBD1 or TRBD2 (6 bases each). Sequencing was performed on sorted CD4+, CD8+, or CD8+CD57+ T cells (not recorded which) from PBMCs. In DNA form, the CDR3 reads TGTGCTAGTGGTCCGAGGGGGGATGAGCAGTTCTTC. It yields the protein CASGPRGDEQFF.